These 20 T cell receptor beta chains were all obtained from the same sample, sequenced in a study of T cell clusters in autoimmune cytopenias. TRB amplification used around 260 ng of peripheral blood genomic DNA. One tube held mixed TRB-A and TRB-B primer pools for touch-down PCR. One entry per CDR3 protein, without DNA, is what TCRdb gives after re-calling the multiplex PCR reads. This sample lists approximately 3,000 distinct CDR3 sequences; its ten largest clones have about 4.9%. The sample was peripheral blood. Receptor source: a human donor with an autoimmune cytopenia or autoimmune hepatitis (not recorded which).

By frequency, this clonotype registers medium-sized. The CDR3 spells CASSFAPGASFTDTQYF. This chain links TRBV12-3 or TRBV12-4 with TRBJ2-3; TCRdb's D call, TRBD2, is unchecked because there is no DNA. CDR3 size: 17 residues.

By frequency, this clonotype registers medium-sized. This sequence joins TRBV12-3 or TRBV12-4 and TRBJ2-5; TCRdb designates TRBD1, a call that cannot be tested without DNA. This CDR3 spans 13 amino acids. The CDR3 sequence: CASSPTGVETQYF.

The gene calls are TRBV6-2 or TRBV6-3 and TRBJ2-3; TCRdb proposes TRBD1, but this gene call is untestable without DNA. Germline CDR1 is MNHEY and CDR2 is SVGEGT. The CDR3 length is 14 residues. CDR3 region: CASTPYRVRDTQYF.

This clonotype is called large based on its frequency. The chain links TRBV6-5 to TRBJ1-6; the TCRdb call, TRBD1, lacks DNA for checking. There are 15 residues in the CDR3. The germline V gene has CDR1 MNHEY and CDR2 SVGAGI. The CDR3 reads CATGQPGSYNSPLHF.

By frequency, this clonotype registers medium-sized. The chain couples TRBV19 to TRBJ1-5; TCRdb's assignment of TRBD1 cannot be checked, as there is no DNA. Germline CDR1 and CDR2: LNHDA and SQIVND (reference sequence). The CDR3 is made up of 14 amino acids. The CDR3 loop reads CASTRRRQDQPQHF. The whole variable domain, remainder taken from reference TRBV19 and TRBJ1-5, is DGGITQSPKYLFRKEGQNVTLSCEQNLNHDAMYWYRQDPGQGLRLIYYSQIVNDFQKGDIAEGYSVSREKKESFPLTVTSAQKNPTAFYLCASTRRRQDQPQHFGDGTRLSIL.

Its frequency marks this clonotype as medium-sized. The J gene is TRBJ2-3, the V gene TRBV6-2 or TRBV6-3; TCRdb picks TRBD2, but there is no DNA to check that call. The CDR3 runs to 16 residues. Germline CDR1 MNHEY, CDR2 SVGEGT. CDR3 amino acids: CASNNRGTSGTDTQYF.

Measured by frequency, this clonotype is medium-sized. This chain's CDR3 is CASRVQGEGNTIYF. The V and J genes are TRBV6-5 and TRBJ1-3; without DNA, the TCRdb call of TRBD1 cannot be checked. This CDR3 is 14 amino acids long. From germline, CDR1 is MNHEY and CDR2 SVGAGI.

The rearrangement uses TRBV7-9 and TRBJ1-1; TCRdb proposes TRBD1, but this gene call is untestable without DNA. The CDR3 sequence is 16 residues long. CDR1 SEHNR and CDR2 FQNEAQ come from the germline V gene (reference sequence). The CDR3: CASKVTGMSRDEQAFF.

The genes are TRBV5-1 and TRBJ2-1; TCRdb reports TRBD2, a call that lacks DNA to check it against. This CDR3 region has 18 residues. The V gene's germline CDR1 is SGHRS and CDR2 YFSETQ. CDR3 amino acids: CASSRWTSGRDSYNEQFF. The variable domain in full, completed from reference TRBV5-1 and TRBJ2-1, reads KAGVTQTPRYLIKTRGQQVTLSCSPISGHRSVSWYQQTPGQGLQFLFEYFSETQRNKGNFPGRFSGRQFSNSRSEMNVSTLELGDSALYLCASSRWTSGRDSYNEQFFGPGTRLTVL.

This chain joins TRBV6-5 and TRBJ2-2; the TRBD2 assignment by TCRdb is unverifiable without DNA. Germline assignment: CDR1 MNHEY and CDR2 SVGAGI. The CDR3 runs 14 residues. CDR3 in amino acids: CASSYSGGAGELFF.

By frequency, this clonotype registers medium-sized. The rearrangement joins TRBV30 to TRBJ1-3. In germline, CDR1 is GTSNPN, CDR2 SVGIG (reference sequence). The CDR3 totals 13 residues. The chain's CDR3 is CALKRDGGNTIYF.

In terms of frequency, this clonotype is medium-sized (0.01 to 0.1%). CDR3 protein: CASSLGVPNSPLHF. The genes are TRBV19 and TRBJ1-6; the D call of TRBD1 rests on TCRdb alone, since no DNA is present to check it. CDR3 length: 14 residues. Germline V gene lookup returns CDR1 LNHDA and CDR2 SQIVND (reference sequence).

The rearrangement links TRBV27 to TRBJ1-5; the TCRdb D gene call, TRBD1, has no DNA to confirm it. This CDR3 contains 13 residues. Germline values: CDR1 MNHEY, CDR2 SMNVEV (reference sequence). CDR3 in amino acids: CASSWTDNQPQHF.

According to its frequency, this clonotype is medium-sized. The rearrangement joins TRBV28 to TRBJ2-7; the D gene TCRdb calls, TRBD2, cannot be checked with no DNA. Germline loops: CDR1 MDHEN, CDR2 SYDVKM. CDR3 length: 16 amino acids. The CDR3 protein is CASSHDGRMSSYEQYF.

The chain recombines TRBV19 with TRBJ2-7. CDR1 and CDR2 from the germline V gene are LNHDA and SQIVND (reference sequence). This CDR3 has 13 amino acids. This CDR3 is CASSDGVLYEQYF. The entire variable domain, with the rest obtained from reference TRBV19 and TRBJ2-7, is as follows: DGGITQSPKYLFRKEGQNVTLSCEQNLNHDAMYWYRQDPGQGLRLIYYSQIVNDFQKGDIAEGYSVSREKKESFPLTVTSAQKNPTAFYLCASSDGVLYEQYFGPGTRLTVT.

The genes are TRBV27 and TRBJ2-5; absent DNA, TCRdb's TRBD1 call cannot be checked. CDR1 is MNHEY and CDR2 is SMNVEV in the germline V gene (reference sequence). The CDR3 consists of 15 residues. The CDR3 here is CASSVVGASYNEQFF.

This rearrangement joins TRBV15 to TRBJ1-4; the D gene TCRdb calls, TRBD1, cannot be checked with no DNA. The CDR3 sequence is 15 residues long. The germline V gene encodes CDR1 LNHNV and CDR2 YYDKDF (reference sequence). The CDR3 is CATSRGGGSNEKLFF.

Frequency places this clonotype as medium-sized. This sequence joins TRBV27 and TRBJ2-5; TCRdb's D call, TRBD1, is unchecked because there is no DNA. The length of the CDR3 is 14 residues. Germline values: CDR1 MNHEY, CDR2 SMNVEV (reference sequence). The CDR3 is CASSARGIQETQYF.

V gene TRBV13 combines with J gene TRBJ2-1; the D call of TRBD1 rests on TCRdb alone, since no DNA is present to check it. Germline loops: CDR1 PRHDT, CDR2 FYEKMQ (reference sequence). This CDR3 is built from 15 residues. The CDR3 spells CASSLRTSYYNEQFF.

The chain employs TRBV20-1 and TRBJ1-1; TCRdb's D gene call, TRBD1, goes unchecked for lack of DNA. The germline CDR1 and CDR2 sequences are DFQATT and SNEGSKA (reference sequence). The CDR3 loop spans 17 amino acids. CDR3 residues: CSARVPGSGDMNTEAFF.